The 19 T cell receptor beta chains below all came from one sample that was sequenced in a study of identical twins. TCRdb reprocessed the 5' RACE reads via MiXCR and lists one record per CDR3 protein. The data show about 340,000 distinct CDR3 sequences, with more than 9% seen just once and 7.2% held by the top ten. In addition, the sample was reused for a study of yellow fever vaccine responses in identical twins.

Sequenced input: CD8+ T cells sorted from blood. The receptors here all came from a woman aged 18-29 years in good health.

This clonotype occurred many times. This sequence joins TRBV7-9 and TRBJ1-1; D may be TRBD1 (5 bases). The V gene's germline CDR1 is SEHNR and CDR2 FQNEAQ (reference sequence). This CDR3 is built from 16 residues. V lost 1 base and J 4 bases, leaving 16 bases between the germline ends. CDR3 nucleotides: TGTGCCAGCAGCTTAGTTAAAGGGGCGTGGGGCACTGAAGCTTTCTTT. It is translated as CASSLVKGAWGTEAFF. Full variable domain (remainder filled in from reference TRBV7-9 and TRBJ1-1): DTGVSQNPRHKITKRGQNVTFRCDPISEHNRLYWYRQTLGQGPEFLTYFQNEAQLEKSRLLSDRFSAERPKGSFSTLEIQRTEQGDSAMYLCASSLVKGAWGTEAFFGQGTRLTVV.

There are a few counts of this clonotype. The chain is built from TRBV19 and TRBJ2-5; 11 bases agree with TRBD1. Per the germline V gene, CDR1 is LNHDA and CDR2 is SQIVND (reference sequence). Germline trimming cut 5 bases from V and 7 bases from J; bases unmatched to any gene: 6. This CDR3 region has 14 residues. This chain's CDR3 is CASSLWTGGRTQYF. Here the CDR3 DNA reads TGTGCCAGTAGTTTATGGACAGGGGGCCGGACCCAGTACTTC.

This clonotype was counted a few times. The rearrangement links TRBV28 to TRBJ1-6; 9 bases map to TRBD1. Looked up from germline, CDR1 is MDHEN and CDR2 is SYDVKM. The length of the CDR3 is 15 residues. The ends lost 6 bases at V and 9 bases at J; junction bases unmatched: 9. This chain's CDR3 is CASSLGQGLSSPLHF. The CDR3, as DNA: TGTGCCAGCAGCCTGGGACAGGGCCTAAGTTCACCCCTCCACTTT.

The chain is built from TRBV9 and TRBJ2-5, with 9 bases aligning to TRBD2. The germline CDR1 and CDR2 sequences are SGDLS and YYNGEE. V shed 4 bases, J shed 0 bases, and the junction held 10 bases outside the gene matches. This CDR3 is built from 17 residues. CDR3 nucleotide sequence: TGTGCCAGCAGCCCACAGAGCGGGAGGCCGTACCAAGAGACCCAGTACTTC. The encoded protein is CASSPQSGRPYQETQYF.

The rearrangement uses TRBV5-1 and TRBJ2-2; D unclear. The CDR3 consists of 12 residues. The V gene's germline CDR1 is SGHRS and CDR2 YFSETQ. Trimming shortened V by 6 bases and J by 4 bases, and 7 bases separated the two germline ends. CDR3 sequence (DNA): TGCGCCAGCACCCTCCCCACCGGGGAGCTGTTTTTT. It codes for CASTLPTGELFF.

This clonotype was detected only a few times. The J gene is TRBJ2-1, the V gene TRBV6-5; D is unresolved. V was cut by 8 bases and J by 0 bases, with 5 bases left in between. This CDR3 region has 12 residues. Germline lookup yields CDR1 MNHEY and CDR2 SVGAGI. Here the CDR3 reads CASWSSYNEQFF. As DNA, the CDR3 is TGTGCCAGCTGGAGCTCCTACAATGAGCAGTTCTTC.

This clonotype was detected a few times. The V gene is TRBV4-1, the J gene TRBJ1-1, with unresolved D. Per germline, CDR1 MGHRA and CDR2 YSYEKL. V was trimmed by 1 base and J by 6 bases, leaving 12 bases between them. The CDR3 has 14 residues. The CDR3 protein is CASSQVSSSAEAFF. The CDR3 coding sequence is TGCGCCAGCAGCCAAGTTAGCAGTTCCGCTGAAGCTTTCTTT.

This clonotype was seen repeatedly, ten times or more. The CDR3 DNA is TGTGCCAGCAGCTTAGGAGGAGGGTACGGGGAGCTGTTTTTT. It translates to CASSLGGGYGELFF. V is TRBV7-8 and J is TRBJ2-2; D perhaps matches TRBD2 (6 bases). This CDR3 spans 14 amino acids. Per the germline V gene, CDR1 is SGHVS and CDR2 is FQNEAQ. V lost 1 base to trimming and J lost 7 bases, with 10 bases between them. The variable domain in full, with the rest retrieved from reference TRBV7-8 and TRBJ2-2, is GAGVSQSPRYKVAKRGQDVALRCDPISGHVSLFWYQQALGQGPEFLTYFQNEAQLDKSGLPSDRFFAERPEGSVSTLKIQRTQQEDSAVYLCASSLGGGYGELFFGEGSRLTVL.

The sample holds many counts of this clonotype. The J gene is TRBJ2-1, the V gene TRBV6-5; possibly TRBD2 for D (6 bases). CDR3 length: 12 residues. V was trimmed by 5 bases and J by 8 bases, leaving 10 bases between them. Looked up from germline, CDR1 is MNHEY and CDR2 is SVGAGI. CDR3 in amino acids: CASSPPGDEQFF. Written as DNA, the CDR3 is TGTGCCAGCAGTCCCCCGGGGGATGAGCAGTTCTTC.

The sample holds a few counts of this clonotype. The CDR3, as DNA: TGTGCCAGAAGAGACACTTCCTACAATGAGCAGTTCTTC. This translates into CARRDTSYNEQFF. The chain has TRBV12-3 or TRBV12-4 and TRBJ2-1, with no clear D. Between the trimmed V and J ends, which lost 9 bases and 1 base, there was a span of 10 bases. The CDR3 is 13 amino acids.

This clonotype has a handful of counts. This chain joins TRBV13 and TRBJ2-5, with TRBD1 matching over 9 bases. CDR1 and CDR2 from the germline V gene are PRHDT and FYEKMQ (reference sequence). With V trimmed by 7 bases and J by 4 bases, 7 bases remained unmatched. The CDR3 spans 14 residues. The CDR3 DNA reads as TGTGCCAGCAAAGGGACAGGGCTGGCAGAGACCCAGTACTTC. Its translation: CASKGTGLAETQYF.

The rearrangement links TRBV5-1 to TRBJ2-1, with D tentatively TRBD2 (5 bases). Germline V gene data show CDR1 as SGHRS and CDR2 as YFSETQ. Trimming left V 6 bases short and J 5 bases short, with 18 bases between. The CDR3 is made up of 15 amino acids. This CDR3 is CASTPFAGGHNEQFF. CDR3 nucleotides: TGCGCCAGCACCCCGTTTGCTGGAGGCCACAATGAGCAGTTCTTC. The variable domain in full, completed from reference TRBV5-1 and TRBJ2-1, reads KAGVTQTPRYLIKTRGQQVTLSCSPISGHRSVSWYQQTPGQGLQFLFEYFSETQRNKGNFPGRFSGRQFSNSRSEMNVSTLELGDSALYLCASTPFAGGHNEQFFGPGTRLTVL.

The CDR3 protein is CASSPGWGDNEQFF. The CDR3 nucleotides read TGCGCCAGCAGTCCTGGATGGGGTGACAATGAGCAGTTCTTC. The rearrangement joins TRBV4-1 to TRBJ2-1; D uncertain. V was clipped by 6 bases and J by 5 bases, with 14 bases between them. CDR1 is MGHRA and CDR2 is YSYEKL in the germline V gene. This CDR3 contains 14 residues.

The table lists this clonotype with a few counts. The chain joins TRBV9 to TRBJ1-2; no reliable D call. The CDR3 has 11 amino acids. V lost 8 bases, J lost 8 bases, and 13 bases lay in between. Germline V gene sequence: CDR1 SGDLS, CDR2 YYNGEE. CDR3 in DNA: TGTGCCAGTGGAATTGACGGCGGCTACACCTTC. Translation: CASGIDGGYTF.

This chain connects TRBV28 to TRBJ2-5; 12 positions agree with TRBD2. Germline V gives CDR1 MDHEN, CDR2 SYDVKM. Unmatched junction bases numbered 6, after V lost 2 bases and J lost 2 bases. The CDR3 runs 17 residues. CDR3 nucleotide sequence: TGTGCCAGCAGTTTAGGGCTAGCGGGGGGGCCTCAAGAGACCCAGTACTTC. Its protein product is CASSLGLAGGPQETQYF.

The gene calls are TRBV12-3 or TRBV12-4 and TRBJ2-1; 10 bases agree with TRBD2. This CDR3 region has 16 residues. V shed 3 bases and J 4 bases; nucleotides not matched to a gene: 6. CDR3: CASSFPPSGSYNEQFF. The DNA of the CDR3 is TGTGCCAGCAGTTTCCCGCCTAGCGGGAGTTACAATGAGCAGTTCTTC.

This clonotype was observed a handful of times. The chain joins TRBV7-3 to TRBJ2-1, with 10 bases identical to TRBD2. The germline V gene encodes CDR1 SGHTA and CDR2 FQGTGA. J lost 9 bases, V lost 2 bases, and 4 bases had no gene match. The CDR3 totals 14 residues. CDR3 region: CASSLLAGVSEQFF. CDR3 DNA: TGTGCCAGCAGCTTACTAGCGGGAGTTAGTGAGCAGTTCTTC.

This chain uses TRBV28 with TRBJ2-2, with TRBD2 matching over 13 bases. CDR1 MDHEN and CDR2 SYDVKM come from the germline V gene. This CDR3 is 16 amino acids long. J was trimmed by 6 bases and V by 2 bases; bases with no gene match: 3. CDR3 sequence (DNA): TGTGCCAGCAGTTTAGGACTAGCGGGAGAGGCCGGGGAGCTGTTTTTT. The encoded protein is CASSLGLAGEAGELFF. Combining the CDR3 with reference TRBV28 and TRBJ2-2 gives the whole variable domain DVKVTQSSRYLVKRTGEKVFLECVQDMDHENMFWYRQDPGLGLRLIYFSYDVKMKEKGDIPEGYSVSREKKERFSLILESASTNQTSMYLCASSLGLAGEAGELFFGEGSRLTVL.

In this sample, this clonotype turned up many times. CDR3 nucleotide sequence: TGTGCCAGCAGTGGGACAGGCGCAATGGGTGAAGCTTTCTTT. Translation: CASSGTGAMGEAFF. V and J are TRBV6-4 and TRBJ1-1; 7 bases map to TRBD1. The length of the CDR3 is 14 residues. V shed 4 bases and J 7 bases; nucleotides not matched to a gene: 9. Germline values: CDR1 MRHNA, CDR2 SNTAGT.